These T cell receptor beta chains were read from a single sample in a study of blood T cell repertoires in COVID-19. The repertoire was sequenced with immunoSEQ multiplex PCR; TCRdb's copy has only in-frame clones and lacks some. The repertoire holds 80,000 or so clones, with about nine tenths as singletons. The sample consisted of peripheral blood. These receptors originate from a woman in her sixties with acute or convalescent COVID-19. CDR3s include the opening cysteine and the closing phenylalanine or tryptophan. Fields, in order: clone size, D gene, J gene, V gene, CDR3 length, CDR3 DNA, CDR3 protein. D genes are given only for firm matches. Only some rows state a clone size, as once, few, many or a class for expanded clones.

. | TRBD1 | TRBJ2-5 | TRBV7-9 | 14 | TGTGCCAGCAGCATGGGACAGGGCGGAGAGACCCAGTACTTC | CASSMGQGGETQYF
. | TRBD1 | TRBJ1-4 | TRBV28 | 17 | TGTGCCAGCAGTTTATACCCGACAGGGGTGGTTAATGAAAAACTGTTTTTT | CASSLYPTGVVNEKLFF
. | . | TRBJ1-5 | TRBV28 | 17 | TGTGCCAGCAAAGCGCCGACGGGTGGGGGCATCAATCAGCCCCAGCATTTT | CASKAPTGGGINQPQHF
. | . | TRBJ2-1 | TRBV6-2/TRBV6-3 | 14 | TGTGCCAGCAGTACGACACGACCCTGGGATGAGCAGTTCTTC | CASSTTRPWDEQFF
. | TRBD1 | TRBJ1-5 | TRBV18 | 15 | TGTGCCAGCTCACCAATTGGACAGGGGCAACAGCCCCAGCATTTT | CASSPIGQGQQPQHF
. | TRBD2 | TRBJ2-3 | TRBV2 | 15 | TGTGCCAGCAGTGAACGTAGCGGGGGAGTAAATACGCAGTATTTT | CASSERSGGVNTQYF
once | TRBD1 | TRBJ1-2 | TRBV19 | 16 | TGTGCCAGTAGTAGGAACAGGGGGAATCCCCTCTATGGCTACACCTTC | CASSRNRGNPLYGYTF
. | . | TRBJ2-2 | TRBV7-2 | 15 | TGTGCCAGCACTGGGCTGGGCAGGGGAAGCGGGGAGCTGTTTTTT | CASTGLGRGSGELFF
few | . | TRBJ2-2 | TRBV18 | 15 | TGTGCCAGCTCACCTCTGACAGAGAACACCGGGGAGCTGTTTTTT | CASSPLTENTGELFF
. | TRBD1 | TRBJ1-5 | TRBV6-2/TRBV6-3 | 13 | TGTGCCAGCAGCGTACAGGGGGCTCAGCCCCAGCATTTT | CASSVQGAQPQHF
once | TRBD1 | TRBJ2-2 | TRBV9 | 17 | TGTGCCAGCAGCCCGCATCCGACAGGGGGCCGGAGCGGGGAGCTGTTTTTT | CASSPHPTGGRSGELFF
. | TRBD1 | TRBJ1-5 | TRBV19 | 15 | TGTGCCAGTAGTATAACAGGGGAAAGCAATCAGCCCCAGCATTTT | CASSITGESNQPQHF
. | . | TRBJ2-5 | TRBV9 | 14 | TGTGCCAGCAGCGTAGCGGGACTCGCGGAGACCCAGTACTTC | CASSVAGLAETQYF
. | . | TRBJ1-1 | TRBV18 | 15 | TGTGCCAGCTCACTGAGGACAGATCGGAACACTGAAGCTTTCTTT | CASSLRTDRNTEAFF
. | TRBD2 | TRBJ2-1 | TRBV7-9 | 16 | TGTGCCAGCAGCCCGCCCGGGACTAGCGGGACTAATGAGCAGTTCTTC | CASSPPGTSGTNEQFF
. | . | TRBJ1-1 | TRBV28 | 11 | TGTGCCAGCACCTACAACACTGAAGCTTTCTTT | CASTYNTEAFF
. | TRBD1 | TRBJ1-1 | TRBV4-1 | 14 | TGCGCCAGCAGCCAGTGGACAGGTAACAGTGAAGCTTTCTTT | CASSQWTGNSEAFF
few | TRBD2 | TRBJ2-5 | TRBV12-3/TRBV12-4 | 13 | TGTGCCAGCAGGGACTTCCAAGAGCGGGACCAGTACTTC | CASRDFQERDQYF
. | . | TRBJ1-1 | TRBV3-1/TRBV3-2 | 14 | TGTGCCAGCAGCCAACAGGGCTTGAGCACTGAAGCTTTCTTT | CASSQQGLSTEAFF
. | . | TRBJ1-2 | TRBV6-1 | 15 | TGTGCCAGCAGTGAGCAAGGCAGGGCGATCTATGGCTACACCTTC | CASSEQGRAIYGYTF
. | . | TRBJ1-2 | TRBV21-1 | 14 | TGTGCCAGCAGCAACACGAAGGAGGACTATGGCTACACCTTC | CASSNTKEDYGYTF
. | TRBD1 | TRBJ1-1 | TRBV28 | 18 | TGTGCCAGCAGTTTTATTCCCACAGGGGGCGGGTCAAACACTGAAGCTTTCTTT | CASSFIPTGGGSNTEAFF
. | . | TRBJ1-2 | TRBV19 | 13 | TGTGCCAGTAGGGCCAGTTCCAACTATGGCTACACCTTC | CASRASSNYGYTF
. | TRBD1 | TRBJ2-6 | TRBV28 | 19 | TGTGCCAGCAGCCGAGGGGTACCCGGGACAGGGCCTGGGGCCAACGTCCTGACTTTC | CASSRGVPGTGPGANVLTF
. | . | TRBJ2-1 | TRBV3-1/TRBV3-2 | 14 | TGTGCCAGCAGCCCACAGGGCTCCTACAATGAGCAGTTCTTC | CASSPQGSYNEQFF
. | . | TRBJ2-1 | TRBV4-3 | 15 | TGCGCCAGCAGCCAAGAGACTAGTACTTACAATGAGCAGTTCTTC | CASSQETSTYNEQFF
. | TRBD2 | TRBJ2-7 | TRBV3-1/TRBV3-2 | 14 | TGTGCCAGCAGCCTAGCGGGAGCGTCCTACGAGCAGTACTTC | CASSLAGASYEQYF
. | TRBD1 | TRBJ1-4 | TRBV5-4 | 15 | TGTGCCAGCAGCCACACAGGGGAAGGGCTGAAGAAACTGTTTTTT | CASSHTGEGLKKLFF
. | TRBD2 | TRBJ2-7 | TRBV30 | 14 | TGTGCCTGGAGTTACCCTAGCGGGAGCGAAGAGCAGTACTTC | CAWSYPSGSEEQYF
few | TRBD1 | TRBJ1-2 | TRBV4-3 | 15 | TGCGCCAGCAGCCAAGATTGGGACAGGGTCTATGGCTACACCTTC | CASSQDWDRVYGYTF
. | . | TRBJ2-7 | TRBV28 | 13 | TGTGCCAGCAGACCCGGGACAACCTACGAGCAGTACTTC | CASRPGTTYEQYF
once | TRBD1 | TRBJ1-5 | TRBV2 | 14 | TGTGCCAGCAGTGCCGACAGGGGCAATCAGCCCCAGCATTTT | CASSADRGNQPQHF
. | TRBD2 | TRBJ2-7 | TRBV25-1 | 13 | TGTGGACCGAATGGGGAGGGATCCTACGAGCAGTACTTC | CGPNGEGSYEQYF
. | TRBD1 | TRBJ1-1 | TRBV27 | 14 | TGTGCCAGCAGTTTGTGGACAGGGGGAACTGAAGCTTTCTTT | CASSLWTGGTEAFF
. | . | TRBJ2-5 | TRBV7-9 | 13 | TGTGCCAGCAGGGACGGGGTGCAAGAGACCCAGTACTTC | CASRDGVQETQYF